The clone carrying this T cell receptor (beta chain) occurred many times. These data originate in a study of T cells after yellow fever vaccination. Study information: Low-cell-number fractions were prepared with SMART-Seq v4 Ultra Low Input.

For TCR, cDNA came from 5'RACE template switching, which added a universal primer site and UMIs. One entry per CDR3 protein, called by TCRdb with MiXCR from the 5' RACE reads. The sample carries 300,000 to 350,000 distinct CDR3 sequences, over 3.5% recorded once. This receptor was obtained from a young man who received the YFV17D yellow fever vaccine. The source was PBMCs, collected 15 days after the yellow fever booster vaccination.

The CDR3 here is CASSQGLTSGGAPSYNEQFF. The DNA of the CDR3 is TGTGCCAGCAGCCAAGGCCTGACTAGCGGGGGGGCCCCATCCTACAATGAGCAGTTCTTC. The chain has TRBV3-1 and TRBJ2-1, with 14 bases matching TRBD2. Germline loops: CDR1 LGHDT, CDR2 YNNKEL (reference sequence). The V segment lost 1 base and the J segment 1 base; nucleotides outside the gene matches: 9. CDR3 length: 20 amino acids.